This paragraph reports one T cell receptor beta chain. The sample belongs to a study of T cell changes during pregnancy in multiple sclerosis. The CDR3 consists of 15 residues. The germline gives CDR1 SGHKS, CDR2 YYEKEE (reference sequence). Trimming cost V 2 bases and J 5 bases, with 11 bases left between them. Clones were sequenced by immunoSEQ multiplex PCR, and TCRdb holds only the in-frame ones, with some missing. The table records about 50,000 clones, 80% to 95% of them present only once. Sequences were derived from CD4+ T cells from peripheral blood mononuclear cells, sampled in the second trimester of pregnancy. J is TRBJ1-6 and V is TRBV5-5; TRBD1 is a possible D gene (5 bases). This receptor was obtained from a female donor with multiple sclerosis, enrolled in a pregnancy study. CDR3 nucleotides: TGTGCCAGCAGCTTATGGGGGGATGATAATTCACCCCTCCACTTT. Translating it yields CASSLWGDDNSPLHF.